This section outlines one TCR beta chain sequence together with its context. A junction boundary mismatches the germline segment, possibly from a read error. This record comes from a study of molecular identifiers for immune sequencing clone quantification. The CDR3 consists of 14 residues. CDR1 and CDR2 (germline): DFQATT, SNEGSKA (reference sequence). A single record per CDR3 protein comes from TCRdb applying MiXCR to the PCR reads. The data contain more than 450,000 distinct CDR3 sequences, about 21% of them singletons. V gene TRBV20-1 combines with J gene TRBJ2-3; no definite D call. The source material was naive CD8+ T cells from blood, with Jurkat cell RNA spiked in. Subset here: FACS-sorted CD8+CD4-CCR7+CD45RA+ naive T cells. This sequence was found in a human donor in good health. Some libraries in this study had Jurkat cell RNA spiked in. The CDR3 DNA follows: TGCAGTGCTAGAGATACTGTTTTCACAGATACGCAGAATTTT. Translating it yields CSARDTVFTDTQNF.